This section outlines one TCR beta chain sequence together with its context. It was considered stable Graves' hyperthyroidism when ophthalmopathy did not progress within 18 months. The CDR3 is 14 residues long. Trimming left V 5 bases short and J 8 bases short, with 19 bases between. TCR beta CDR3 region amplification was performed from RNA transcripts. RT-PCR in the first round (using the HTBI primer set) targeted the TCR CDR3. TCRdb recomputed calls from the multiplex PCR reads with MiXCR, one row per CDR3 protein. This table has under 350,000 distinct CDR3 sequences, about 18% appearing once. The sample is drawn from a study of T cells in Graves' hyperthyroidism and ophthalmopathy.

The rearrangement links TRBV12-3 or TRBV12-4 to TRBJ2-7; D remains ambiguous. This clonotype originated in a woman aged 50 to 60 with Graves' hyperthyroidism. Material for sequencing was blood. The CDR3 sequence: CASSPVRTHRKQYF. Here the CDR3 DNA reads TGTGCCAGCAGTCCCGTCCGGACCCACAGAAAGCAGTACTTC.